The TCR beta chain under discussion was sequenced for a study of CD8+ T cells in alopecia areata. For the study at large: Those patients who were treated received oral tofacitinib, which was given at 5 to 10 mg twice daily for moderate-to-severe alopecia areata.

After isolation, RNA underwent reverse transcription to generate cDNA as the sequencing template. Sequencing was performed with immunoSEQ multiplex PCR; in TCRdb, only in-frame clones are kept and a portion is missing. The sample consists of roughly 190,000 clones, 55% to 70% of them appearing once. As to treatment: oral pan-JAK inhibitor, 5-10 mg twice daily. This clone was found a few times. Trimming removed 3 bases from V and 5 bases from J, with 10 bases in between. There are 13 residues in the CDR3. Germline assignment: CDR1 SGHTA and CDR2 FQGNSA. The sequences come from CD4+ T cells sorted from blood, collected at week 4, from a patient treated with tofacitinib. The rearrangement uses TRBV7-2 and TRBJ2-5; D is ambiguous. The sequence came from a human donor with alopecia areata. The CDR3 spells CASSLGPVETQYF. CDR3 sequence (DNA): TGTGCCAGCAGCTTGGGTCCGGTGGAGACCCAGTACTTC.